The 15 T cell receptor beta chains below were found in one sample sequenced in a study of cytomegalovirus exposure and HLA in healthy donors. The primer mix had 60 Vbeta and 13 Jbeta primers. Profiled with immunoSEQ multiplex PCR; TCRdb holds only in-frame clones, not every one. Counted here are about 150,000 clones, approximately 77% occurring once; the ten biggest clones make up under 1.5%. Sequenced input: PBMCs. All receptors derive from a man aged 18 to 30 in good health and CMV-seronegative.

As regards this clone: One end of the junction does not line up with germline, which may come from a read error. The rearrangement links TRBV4-1 to TRBJ2-7; possibly TRBD2 for D (5 bases). Germline CDR1 MGHRA, CDR2 YSYEKL. CDR3 length: 14 residues. This CDR3 reads CASSQRLTSDEQYF. DNA for the CDR3: TGCGCCAGCAGCCAACGACTAACCTCCGACGAGCAGTACTTC.

DNA of the CDR3: TGTGCCAGCAGCTTGGTCGGAGGAGACGAGCAGTACTTC. Protein: CASSLVGGDEQYF. The V and J genes are TRBV5-4 and TRBJ2-7; perhaps TRBD2 as D (5 bases). The CDR3 runs to 13 residues. Per the germline V gene, CDR1 is SGHNT and CDR2 is YYREEE (reference sequence). Trimming took 0 bases from V and 5 from J, leaving 9 bases between them.

V is TRBV7-9 and J is TRBJ2-3; 7 bases map to TRBD1. CDR1 SEHNR and CDR2 FQNEAQ come from the germline V gene (reference sequence). The CDR3 covers 16 residues. Germline trimming cut 3 bases from V and 0 bases from J; bases unmatched to any gene: 6. Written as DNA, the CDR3 is TGTGCCAGCAGCTTGGGACAGAAGGTCAGCACAGATACGCAGTATTTT. This encodes CASSLGQKVSTDTQYF. Supplemented by reference TRBV7-9 and TRBJ2-3, the full variable domain reads DTGVSQNPRHKITKRGQNVTFRCDPISEHNRLYWYRQTLGQGPEFLTYFQNEAQLEKSRLLSDRFSAERPKGSFSTLEIQRTEQGDSAMYLCASSLGQKVSTDTQYFGPGTRLTVL.

The chain is built from TRBV29-1 and TRBJ2-5; 9 nucleotides line up with TRBD1. Germline CDR1 reads SQVTM; CDR2 reads ANQGSEA. Unmatched junction bases numbered 5, after V lost 1 base and J lost 5 bases. This CDR3 comprises 14 residues. In DNA form, the CDR3 reads TGCAGCGTTGAAGGGGACAGGGTGAGGGAGACCCAGTACTTC. This sequence encodes CSVEGDRVRETQYF.

To note about this clone: Compared with germline, one end of the junction differs, possibly owing to a read error. V usage is TRBV7-9 and J usage is TRBJ2-7; D gene uncertain. In germline, CDR1 is SEHNR, CDR2 FQNEAQ (reference sequence). The CDR3 spans 15 residues. CDR3 sequence reads: CSSSQDQAISYEQYF. The CDR3 bases are TGTTCCAGCAGTCAAGACCAGGCCATATCCTACGAGCAGTACTTC.

The chain employs TRBV28 and TRBJ2-7; the D gene is possibly TRBD1 (5 bases). This CDR3 is built from 14 residues. The V end lost 3 bases, the J end lost 2 bases, and 11 bases lay between the germline ends. CDR1 and CDR2 from the germline V gene are MDHEN and SYDVKM. CDR3 nucleotides: TGTGCCAGCAGTTTCCAGGGTTGGGCCTACGAGCAGTACTTC. Translation: CASSFQGWAYEQYF.

V usage is TRBV4-3 and J usage is TRBJ2-3; D is possibly TRBD2 (5 bases). Germline V gives CDR1 LGHNA, CDR2 YSLEER. This CDR3 has 12 residues. V dropped 8 bases and J dropped 6 bases, with 12 bases sitting between them. The CDR3 DNA sequence: TGCGCCAGCGGCTCCCCGGGGGATACGCAGTATTTT. Protein sequence: CASGSPGDTQYF.

The V gene is TRBV7-2, the J gene TRBJ2-1; D ambiguous. Germline values: CDR1 SGHTA, CDR2 FQGNSA. This CDR3 is built from 11 residues. V lost 2 bases, J lost 10 bases, and 6 bases lay in between. The CDR3 DNA reads as TGTGCCAGCAGCTTAAGTAGAGAGCAGTTCTTC. Its translation: CASSLSREQFF. Supplemented by reference TRBV7-2 and TRBJ2-1, the full variable domain reads GAGVSQSPSNKVTEKGKDVELRCDPISGHTALYWYRQSLGQGLEFLIYFQGNSAPDKSGLPSDRFSAERTGGSVSTLTIQRTQQEDSAVYLCASSLSREQFFGPGTRLTVL.

The V call is TRBV7-2, the J call TRBJ2-3; weak D call: TRBD2 (5 bases). V shed 5 bases and J shed 2 bases, with 17 bases lying between them. The CDR3 spans 16 residues. Per germline, CDR1 SGHTA and CDR2 FQGNSA. This chain's CDR3 is CASSPAGGGSTDTQYF. CDR3 coding DNA: TGTGCCAGCAGCCCAGCAGGAGGCGGATCCACAGATACGCAGTATTTT.

For this clone: A read error may produce the germline difference seen at one junction end. The chain employs TRBV7-9 and TRBJ2-2, with 11 bases that match TRBD2. CDR1 and CDR2 from the germline V gene are SEHNR and FQNEAQ (reference sequence). This CDR3 spans 16 amino acids. CDR3 DNA sequence: TGTTCCAGCAGCTTACCTAGCGGGAGGCAGGGCGGGGAGCTGTTTTTT. It codes for CSSSLPSGRQGGELFF.

The chain couples TRBV28 to TRBJ2-4, with D possibly matching TRBD2 (6 bases). V was trimmed by 2 bases and J by 0 bases, leaving 8 bases between them. CDR3 size: 15 residues. Germline CDR1 and CDR2: MDHEN and SYDVKM. The CDR3 sequence: CASSLRGLAKNIQYF. CDR3 coding DNA: TGTGCCAGCAGTTTACGGGGACTAGCCAAAAACATTCAGTACTTC.

The chain has TRBV7-9 and TRBJ2-5, with TRBD2 identical over 10 bases. Per the germline V gene, CDR1 is SEHNR and CDR2 is FQNEAQ (reference sequence). The CDR3 covers 15 residues. V was pared by 5 bases and J by 2 bases, with 5 bases of the junction left unmatched. The CDR3 sequence: CASSTSTSGQETQYF. CDR3 nucleotide sequence: TGTGCCAGCAGCACTTCGACTAGCGGGCAAGAGACCCAGTACTTC. Full variable domain (outside the CDR3, taken from reference TRBV7-9 and TRBJ2-5): DTGVSQNPRHKITKRGQNVTFRCDPISEHNRLYWYRQTLGQGPEFLTYFQNEAQLEKSRLLSDRFSAERPKGSFSTLEIQRTEQGDSAMYLCASSTSTSGQETQYFGPGTRLLVL.

The chain is built from TRBV29-1 and TRBJ2-7; 7 bases fit TRBD2. Germline V gene lookup returns CDR1 SQVTM and CDR2 ANQGSEA. This CDR3 comprises 13 residues. The junction had 10 bases not matched to a gene; V was cut back by 7 bases and J by 4 bases. The CDR3 is CSAEWEGLYEQYF. CDR3 coding DNA: TGCAGCGCTGAGTGGGAGGGCCTTTACGAGCAGTACTTC.

The chain links TRBV6-5 to TRBJ2-7; 8 bases align to TRBD2. The CDR3 consists of 15 residues. J gave up 3 bases and V 6 bases, and 10 bases lay outside the gene matches. Germline assignment: CDR1 MNHEY and CDR2 SVGAGI. The CDR3 DNA sequence: TGTGCCAGCAGCTCGTCGGGACTAGGGATCTACGAGCAGTACTTC. Translating it yields CASSSSGLGIYEQYF.

This clone was seen once. The V and J genes are TRBV6-5 and TRBJ2-5; 8 positions agree with TRBD1. The J call is doubtful: the DNA matches TRBJ2-7 better. Per the germline V gene, CDR1 is MNHEY and CDR2 is SVGAGI. The CDR3 is 15 amino acids. The CDR3 nucleotides read TGTGCCAGCAGGTCCGGGACAGGCCAGATCTACGAGCAGTACTTC. Encoded protein: CASRSGTGQIYEQYF.